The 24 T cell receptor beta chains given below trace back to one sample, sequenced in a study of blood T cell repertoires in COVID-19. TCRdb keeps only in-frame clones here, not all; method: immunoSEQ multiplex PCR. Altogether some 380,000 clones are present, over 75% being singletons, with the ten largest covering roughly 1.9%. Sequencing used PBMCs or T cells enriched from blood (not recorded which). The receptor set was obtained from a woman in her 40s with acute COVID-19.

CDR3: CASSSGLAGGGRETQYF. The CDR3 bases are TGCGCCAGCAGCTCAGGACTAGCGGGGGGAGGAAGAGAGACCCAGTACTTC. The rearrangement joins TRBV5-1 to TRBJ2-5; TRBD2 agrees at 14 bases. Per the germline V gene, CDR1 is SGHRS and CDR2 is YFSETQ. This CDR3 region has 17 residues. Unmatched junction bases numbered 8, after V lost 3 bases and J lost 4 bases.

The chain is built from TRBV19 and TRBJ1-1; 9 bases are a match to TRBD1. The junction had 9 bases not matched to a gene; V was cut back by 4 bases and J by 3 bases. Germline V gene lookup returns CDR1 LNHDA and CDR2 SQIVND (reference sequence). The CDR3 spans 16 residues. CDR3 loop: CASSTRDRVRDTEAFF. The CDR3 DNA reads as TGTGCCAGTAGTACCCGGGACAGGGTTCGGGACACTGAAGCTTTCTTT.

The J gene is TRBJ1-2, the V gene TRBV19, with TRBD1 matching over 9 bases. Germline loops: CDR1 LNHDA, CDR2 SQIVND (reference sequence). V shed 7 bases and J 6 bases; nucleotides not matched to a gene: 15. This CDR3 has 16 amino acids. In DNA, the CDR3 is TGTGCCAGTATCTTCTCTCCGGGACAGGGAGTTCATGGCTACACCTTC. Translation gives CASIFSPGQGVHGYTF.

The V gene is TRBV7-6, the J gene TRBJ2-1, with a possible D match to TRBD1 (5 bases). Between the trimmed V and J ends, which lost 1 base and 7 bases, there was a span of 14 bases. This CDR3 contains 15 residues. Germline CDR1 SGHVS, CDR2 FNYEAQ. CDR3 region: CASSLETDPTNEQFF. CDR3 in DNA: TGTGCCAGCAGCTTAGAGACAGACCCTACAAATGAGCAGTTCTTC.

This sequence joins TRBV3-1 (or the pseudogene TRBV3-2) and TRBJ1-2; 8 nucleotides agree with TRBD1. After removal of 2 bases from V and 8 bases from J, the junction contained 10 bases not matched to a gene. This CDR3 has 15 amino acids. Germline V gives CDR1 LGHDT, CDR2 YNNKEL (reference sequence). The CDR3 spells CASSQLARGLEGYTF. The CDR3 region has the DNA TGTGCCAGCAGCCAACTTGCCAGGGGGCTTGAGGGCTACACCTTC.

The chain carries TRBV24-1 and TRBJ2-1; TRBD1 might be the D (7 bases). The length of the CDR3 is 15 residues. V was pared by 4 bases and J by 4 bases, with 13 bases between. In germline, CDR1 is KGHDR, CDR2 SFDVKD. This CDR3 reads CATSETGGQYNEQFF. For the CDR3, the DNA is TGTGCCACCAGTGAAACCGGGGGACAGTACAATGAGCAGTTCTTC.

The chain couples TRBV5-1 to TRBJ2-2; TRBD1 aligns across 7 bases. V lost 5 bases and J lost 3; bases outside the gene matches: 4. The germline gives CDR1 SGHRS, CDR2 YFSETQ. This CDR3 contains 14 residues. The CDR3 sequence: CASSETGYTGELFF. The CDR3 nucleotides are TGCGCCAGCAGTGAGACAGGGTACACCGGGGAGCTGTTTTTT. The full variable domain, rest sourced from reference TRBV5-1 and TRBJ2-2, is KAGVTQTPRYLIKTRGQQVTLSCSPISGHRSVSWYQQTPGQGLQFLFEYFSETQRNKGNFPGRFSGRQFSNSRSEMNVSTLELGDSALYLCASSETGYTGELFFGEGSRLTVL.

The CDR3 coding sequence is TGCGCCAGCAGCTTGGGGACAGGGAATCGTTACTATGGCTACACCTTC. Amino acid sequence: CASSLGTGNRYYGYTF. The chain carries TRBV5-1 and TRBJ1-2; 8 bases are shared with TRBD1. V shed 0 bases and J 3 bases; nucleotides not matched to a gene: 7. Germline CDR1 SGHRS, CDR2 YFSETQ. CDR3 length equals 16 residues.

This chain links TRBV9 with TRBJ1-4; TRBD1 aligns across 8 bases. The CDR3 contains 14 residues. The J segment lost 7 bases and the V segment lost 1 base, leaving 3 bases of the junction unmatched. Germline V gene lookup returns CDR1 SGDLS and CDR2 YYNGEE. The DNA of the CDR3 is TGTGCCAGCAGCGTAAGTGACAGGGGTGAAAAACTGTTTTTT. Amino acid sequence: CASSVSDRGEKLFF. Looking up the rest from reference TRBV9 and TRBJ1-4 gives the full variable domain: DSGVTQTPKHLITATGQRVTLRCSPRSGDLSVYWYQQSLDQGLQFLIQYYNGEERAKGNILERFSAQQFPDLHSELNLSSLELGDSALYFCASSVSDRGEKLFFGSGTQLSVL.

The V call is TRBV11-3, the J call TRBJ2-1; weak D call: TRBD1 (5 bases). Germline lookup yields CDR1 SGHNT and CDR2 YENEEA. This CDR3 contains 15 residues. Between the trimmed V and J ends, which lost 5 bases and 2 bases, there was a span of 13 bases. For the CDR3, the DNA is TGTGCCAGCAGCCGCCGGCAGGGCCCCTACAATGAGCAGTTCTTC. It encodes CASSRRQGPYNEQFF. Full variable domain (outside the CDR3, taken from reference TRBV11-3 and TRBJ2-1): EAGVVQSPRYKIIEKKQPVAFWCNPISGHNTLYWYLQNLGQGPELLIRYENEEAVDDSQLPKDRFSAERLKGVDSTLKIQPAELGDSAVYLCASSRRQGPYNEQFFGPGTRLTVL.

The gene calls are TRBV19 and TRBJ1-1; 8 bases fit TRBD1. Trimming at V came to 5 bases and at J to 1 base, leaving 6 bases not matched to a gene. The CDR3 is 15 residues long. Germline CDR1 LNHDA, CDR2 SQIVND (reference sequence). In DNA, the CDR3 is TGTGCCAGTAGTTTACGGACAGGGACGAACACTGAAGCTTTCTTT. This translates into CASSLRTGTNTEAFF.

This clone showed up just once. The CDR3 protein is CASSVSGEAFF. CDR3 in DNA: TGCGCCAGCAGCGTTTCAGGGGAAGCTTTCTTT. The rearrangement links TRBV5-1 to TRBJ1-1; tentatively, D is TRBD1 (5 bases). The CDR3 is 11 amino acids. V was shortened by 4 bases and J by 8 bases, with 9 bases between the two germline ends. CDR1 and CDR2 from the germline V gene are SGHRS and YFSETQ.

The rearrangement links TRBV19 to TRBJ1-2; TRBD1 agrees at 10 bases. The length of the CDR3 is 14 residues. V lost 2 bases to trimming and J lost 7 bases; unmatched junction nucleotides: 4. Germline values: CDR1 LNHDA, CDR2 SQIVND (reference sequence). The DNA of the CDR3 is TGTGCCAGTAGTATACGGGACAGGGGCGTTGGCTACACCTTC. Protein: CASSIRDRGVGYTF. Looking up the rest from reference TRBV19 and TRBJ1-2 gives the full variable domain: DGGITQSPKYLFRKEGQNVTLSCEQNLNHDAMYWYRQDPGQGLRLIYYSQIVNDFQKGDIAEGYSVSREKKESFPLTVTSAQKNPTAFYLCASSIRDRGVGYTFGSGTRLTVV.

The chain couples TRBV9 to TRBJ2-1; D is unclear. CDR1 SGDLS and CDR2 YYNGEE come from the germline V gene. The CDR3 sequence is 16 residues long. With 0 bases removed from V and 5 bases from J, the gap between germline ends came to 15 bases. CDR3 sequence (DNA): TGTGCCAGCAGCGTAGATTTTTCGGCAGGTAACAATGAGCAGTTCTTC. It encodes CASSVDFSAGNNEQFF.

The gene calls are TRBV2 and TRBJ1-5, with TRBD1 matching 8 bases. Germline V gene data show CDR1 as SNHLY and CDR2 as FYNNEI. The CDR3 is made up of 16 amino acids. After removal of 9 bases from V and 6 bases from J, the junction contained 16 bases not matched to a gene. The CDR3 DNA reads TGTGCCAGTAGGAACTCCGTGACAGGGGCAGCTCAGCCCCAGCATTTT. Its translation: CASRNSVTGAAQPQHF.

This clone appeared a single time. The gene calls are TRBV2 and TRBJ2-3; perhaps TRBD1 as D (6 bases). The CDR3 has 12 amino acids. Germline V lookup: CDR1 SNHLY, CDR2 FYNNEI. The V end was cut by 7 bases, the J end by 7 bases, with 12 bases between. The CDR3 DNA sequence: TGTGCCAGCATCCCTGACAGGAATACGCAGTATTTT. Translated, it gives CASIPDRNTQYF.

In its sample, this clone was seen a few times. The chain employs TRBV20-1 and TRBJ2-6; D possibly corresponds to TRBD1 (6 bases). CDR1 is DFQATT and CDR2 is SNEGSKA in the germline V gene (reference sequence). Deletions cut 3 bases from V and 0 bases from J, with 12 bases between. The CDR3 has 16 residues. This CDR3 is CSASDRSGSGANVLTF. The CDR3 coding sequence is TGCAGTGCTAGTGACAGGTCCGGCTCTGGGGCCAACGTCCTGACTTTC.

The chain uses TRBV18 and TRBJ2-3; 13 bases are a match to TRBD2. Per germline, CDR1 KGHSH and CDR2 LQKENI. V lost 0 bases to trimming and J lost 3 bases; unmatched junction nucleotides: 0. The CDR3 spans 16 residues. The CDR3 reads CASSPPTSGGTDTQYF. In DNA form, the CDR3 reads TGTGCCAGCTCACCACCGACTAGCGGGGGGACAGATACGCAGTATTTT. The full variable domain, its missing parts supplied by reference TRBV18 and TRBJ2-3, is NAGVMQNPRHLVRRRGQEARLRCSPMKGHSHVYWYRQLPEEGLKFMVYLQKENIIDESGMPKERFSAEFPKEGPSILRIQQVVRGDSAAYFCASSPPTSGGTDTQYFGPGTRLTVL.

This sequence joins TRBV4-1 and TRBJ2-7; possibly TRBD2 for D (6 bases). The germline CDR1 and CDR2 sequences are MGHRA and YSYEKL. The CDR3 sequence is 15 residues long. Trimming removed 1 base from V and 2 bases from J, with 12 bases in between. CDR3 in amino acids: CASSQGFPGAYEQYF. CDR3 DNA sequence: TGCGCCAGCAGCCAAGGGTTCCCGGGGGCCTACGAGCAGTACTTC.

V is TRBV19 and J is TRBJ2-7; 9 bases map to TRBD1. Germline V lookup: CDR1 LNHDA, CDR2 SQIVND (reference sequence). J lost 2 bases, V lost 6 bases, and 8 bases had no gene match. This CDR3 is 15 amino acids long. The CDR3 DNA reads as TGTGCCAGTAGAAGGGGACAGGGTCTTCCCTACGAGCAGTACTTC. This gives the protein CASRRGQGLPYEQYF.

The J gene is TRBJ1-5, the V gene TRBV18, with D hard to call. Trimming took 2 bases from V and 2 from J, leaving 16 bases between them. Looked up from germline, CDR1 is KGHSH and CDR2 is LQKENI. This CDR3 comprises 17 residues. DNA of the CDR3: TGTGCCAGCTCACCAGTGCCTGCGGGTCAGGGCAATCAGCCCCAGCATTTT. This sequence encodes CASSPVPAGQGNQPQHF.

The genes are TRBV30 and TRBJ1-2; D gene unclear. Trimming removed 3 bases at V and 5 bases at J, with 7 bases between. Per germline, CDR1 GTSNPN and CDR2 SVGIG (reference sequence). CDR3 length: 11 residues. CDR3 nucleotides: TGTGCCTGGAGCCCCCTGTATGGCTACACCTTC. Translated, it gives CAWSPLYGYTF.

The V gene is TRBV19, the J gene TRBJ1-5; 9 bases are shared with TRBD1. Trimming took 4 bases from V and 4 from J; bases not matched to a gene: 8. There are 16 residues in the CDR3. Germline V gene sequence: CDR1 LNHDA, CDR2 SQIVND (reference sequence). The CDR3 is CASSRFSGTGNQPQHF. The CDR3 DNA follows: TGTGCCAGTAGTAGGTTCTCCGGGACAGGGAATCAGCCCCAGCATTTT.

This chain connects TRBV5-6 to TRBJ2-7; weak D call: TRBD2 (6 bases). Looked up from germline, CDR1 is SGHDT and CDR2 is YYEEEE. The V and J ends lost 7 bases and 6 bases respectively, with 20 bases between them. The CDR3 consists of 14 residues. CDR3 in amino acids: CASSKGGRLGEQYF. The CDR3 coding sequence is TGTGCCAGCTCCAAGGGAGGCAGGCTTGGCGAGCAGTACTTC.